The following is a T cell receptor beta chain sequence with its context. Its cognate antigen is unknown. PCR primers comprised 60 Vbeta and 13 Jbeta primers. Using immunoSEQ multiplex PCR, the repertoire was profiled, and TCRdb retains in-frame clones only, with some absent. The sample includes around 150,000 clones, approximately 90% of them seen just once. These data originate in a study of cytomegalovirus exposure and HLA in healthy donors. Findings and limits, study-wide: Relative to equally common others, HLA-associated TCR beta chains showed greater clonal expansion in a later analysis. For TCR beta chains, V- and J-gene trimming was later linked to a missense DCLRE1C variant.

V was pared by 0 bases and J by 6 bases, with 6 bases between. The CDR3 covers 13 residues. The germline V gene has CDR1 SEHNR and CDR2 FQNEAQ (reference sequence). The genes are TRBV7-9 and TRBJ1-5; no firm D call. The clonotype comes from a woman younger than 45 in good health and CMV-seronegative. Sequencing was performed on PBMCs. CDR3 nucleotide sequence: TGTGCCAGCAGCTTAGCGGCGGCTCAGCCCCAGCATTTT. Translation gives CASSLAAAQPQHF. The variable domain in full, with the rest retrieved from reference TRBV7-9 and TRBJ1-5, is DTGVSQNPRHKITKRGQNVTFRCDPISEHNRLYWYRQTLGQGPEFLTYFQNEAQLEKSRLLSDRFSAERPKGSFSTLEIQRTEQGDSAMYLCASSLAAAQPQHFGDGTRLSIL.